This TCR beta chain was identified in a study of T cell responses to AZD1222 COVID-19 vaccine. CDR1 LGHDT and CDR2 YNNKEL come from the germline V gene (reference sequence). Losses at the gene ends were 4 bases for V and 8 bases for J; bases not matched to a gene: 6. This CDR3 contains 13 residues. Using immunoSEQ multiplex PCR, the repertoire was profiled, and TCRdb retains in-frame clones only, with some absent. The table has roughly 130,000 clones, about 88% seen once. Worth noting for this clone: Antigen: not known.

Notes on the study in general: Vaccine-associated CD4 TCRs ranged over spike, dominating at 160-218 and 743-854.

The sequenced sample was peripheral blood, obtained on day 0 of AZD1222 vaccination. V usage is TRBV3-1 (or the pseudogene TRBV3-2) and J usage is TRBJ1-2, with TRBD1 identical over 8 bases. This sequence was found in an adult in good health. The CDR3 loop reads CASSLGQGGGYTF. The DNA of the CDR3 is TGTGCCAGCAGCCTCGGACAGGGTGGAGGCTACACCTTC.